This T cell receptor (beta chain) was sequenced in a study of cytomegalovirus exposure and HLA in healthy donors. General study results and limits: Some segments of the V type, notably TRBV6-2 and TRBV6-3, were excluded as indistinguishable. Per published reports, the classifier diagnosed cytomegalovirus status with high specificity and sensitivity. Some highly shared sequence variants likely arose as a pipeline artifact.

After removal of 0 bases from V and 3 bases from J, the junction contained 2 bases not matched to a gene. Looked up from germline, CDR1 is SGHRS and CDR2 is YFSETQ. The length of the CDR3 is 14 residues. Note on this clone: Its target is unknown.

Researchers ran the PCR with 60 Vbeta and 13 Jbeta primers. Sequenced by immunoSEQ multiplex PCR; TCRdb stores in-frame clones only, minus some. The table records under 200,000 clones, around four fifths of them present only once. Sequencing was carried out using PBMCs. The rearrangement links TRBV5-1 to TRBJ1-1, with 7 bases identical to TRBD1. This TCR was recovered from a woman aged 45-65 years in good health and CMV-seronegative. The CDR3 protein is CASSLVQGDTEAFF. Here the CDR3 DNA reads TGCGCCAGCAGCTTGGTCCAGGGGGACACTGAAGCTTTCTTT.